The entry below gives a single T cell receptor (beta chain) sequence along with its context. V dropped 2 bases and J dropped 6; count of bases not matched to a gene: 9. This CDR3 is built from 15 residues. The germline gives CDR1 MNHEY, CDR2 SMNVEV (reference sequence). Scientists made TCR beta libraries using quantitative 5'-RACE with molecular barcodes. TCRdb analysed the 5' RACE reads with MiXCR anew, one entry per CDR3 protein. Of 200,000 to 250,000 distinct CDR3 sequences in the sample, about 10% were seen once. The entry originates in a study of CD8 T cells in ankylosing spondylitis. Sequenced: blood, either unsorted or a sorted T cell fraction (not recorded which). The V call is TRBV27, the J call TRBJ2-7, with 8 bases lining up with TRBD1. This TCR derives from a male donor with ankylosing spondylitis or in good health (not recorded which). CDR3 bases: TGTGCCAGCAGTTTAAATCCAGGGGGCGCCGGCGAGCAGTACTTC. Protein sequence: CASSLNPGGAGEQYF.